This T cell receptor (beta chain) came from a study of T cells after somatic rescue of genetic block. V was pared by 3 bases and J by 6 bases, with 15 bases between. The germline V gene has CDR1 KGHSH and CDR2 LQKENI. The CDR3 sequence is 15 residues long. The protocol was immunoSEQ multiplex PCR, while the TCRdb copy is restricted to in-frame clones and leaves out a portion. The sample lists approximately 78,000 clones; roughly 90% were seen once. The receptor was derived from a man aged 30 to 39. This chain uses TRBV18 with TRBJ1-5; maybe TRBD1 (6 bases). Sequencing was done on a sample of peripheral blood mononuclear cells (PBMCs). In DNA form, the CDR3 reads TGTGCCAGCTCACCTACAGGGACCCGCCCTCAGCCCCAGCATTTT. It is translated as CASSPTGTRPQPQHF.